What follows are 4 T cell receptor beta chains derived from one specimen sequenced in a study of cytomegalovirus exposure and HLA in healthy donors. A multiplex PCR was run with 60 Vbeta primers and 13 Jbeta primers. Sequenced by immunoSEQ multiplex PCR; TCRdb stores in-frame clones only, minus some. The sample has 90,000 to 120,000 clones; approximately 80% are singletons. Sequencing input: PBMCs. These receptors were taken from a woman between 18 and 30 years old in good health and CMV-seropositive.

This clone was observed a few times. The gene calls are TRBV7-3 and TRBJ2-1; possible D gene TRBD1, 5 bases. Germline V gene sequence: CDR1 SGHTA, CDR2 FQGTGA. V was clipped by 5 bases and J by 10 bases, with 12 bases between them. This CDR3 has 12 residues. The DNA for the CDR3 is TGTGCCAGCAGCAATCAGGGTGGAGAGCAGTTCTTC. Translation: CASSNQGGEQFF.

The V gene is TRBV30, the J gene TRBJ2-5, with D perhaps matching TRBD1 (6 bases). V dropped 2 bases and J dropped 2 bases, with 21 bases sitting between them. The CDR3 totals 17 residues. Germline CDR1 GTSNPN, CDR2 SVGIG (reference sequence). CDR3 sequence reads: CAWSSRLTGYGQETQYF. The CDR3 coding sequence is TGTGCCTGGAGTAGCCGATTGACAGGATACGGACAAGAGACCCAGTACTTC.

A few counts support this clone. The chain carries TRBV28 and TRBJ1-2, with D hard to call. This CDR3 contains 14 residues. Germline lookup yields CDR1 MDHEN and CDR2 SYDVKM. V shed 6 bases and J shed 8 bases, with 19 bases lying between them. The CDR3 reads CASRPLVVSRGYTF. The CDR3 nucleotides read TGTGCCAGCAGGCCCCTAGTGGTCAGTCGGGGCTACACCTTC.

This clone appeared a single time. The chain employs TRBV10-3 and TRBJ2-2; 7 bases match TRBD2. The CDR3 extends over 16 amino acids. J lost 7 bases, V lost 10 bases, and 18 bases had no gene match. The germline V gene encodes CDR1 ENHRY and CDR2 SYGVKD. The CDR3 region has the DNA TGTGCCACCACGGGCGGCCTAGCGGTAATTCACGGGGAGCTGTTTTTT. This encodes CATTGGLAVIHGELFF.